This T cell receptor beta chain was captured by sequencing in a study of blood T cells in healthy people across ages. The study, taken as a whole, reports: Reliance upon unsorted PBMCs precluded definitive naive versus antigen-experienced comparison.

Primers used in a second PCR of roughly 6 to 11 cycles were a sample-barcoded 5' primer and a J-beta primer mix. Researchers report that a template-switch adaptor with 12 random nucleotides tagged each cDNA molecule. TCRdb reprocessed the 5' RACE reads via MiXCR and lists one record per CDR3 protein. This repertoire shows about 1,000,000 distinct CDR3 sequences, 45% found once; its top ten account for approximately 17%. Collection of around 10 milliliters of peripheral blood was performed for each donor. CDR1 SQVTM and CDR2 ANQGSEA come from the germline V gene. The CDR3 contains 13 residues. Concerning this clonotype: Antigen: not known.

The J gene is TRBJ2-4, the V gene TRBV29-1; D may be TRBD2 (6 bases). The J call may be mistaken, given a closer DNA end match to TRBJ2-7. The sample consisted of blood. This TCR was sampled from a woman in her sixties or seventies in good health. The chain's CDR3 is CSVGLAGKNEQYF. CDR3 in DNA: TGCAGCGTGGGACTGGCGGGGAAAAACGAGCAGTACTTC.